The present T cell receptor (beta chain) was sequenced within a study of shared clonotypes between healthy human individuals (dated by TCRdb to the early 2020s). A note on the overall study: The cohort comprised a couple of women and a few men aged 18 to 49 years. For each donor, CD4 naive and CD4 memory were each run on three plates, CD8 naive on two plates, and CD8 memory on one plate. The study deeply sequenced blood TCR repertoires of five healthy adults to estimate repertoire size and the extent of clonotype sharing between individuals. Different laboratories and diverse techniques were used to prepare libraries and sequence TCR repertoires, to increase sequencing depth and limit assay-specific biases. Leukapheresis yielded between about 0.9 and 10 billion PBMCs per donor.

Trimming leaves V shorter by 3 bases and J shorter by 6 bases, with the junction holding 4 bases beyond the gene matches. CDR3 length: 14 amino acids, cysteine to phenylalanine. CDR3 DNA is the only sequence kept; it has 42 bases, read in frame from the first base. The CDR1 and CDR2 encoded by the germline V gene are MDHEN and SYDVKM. For this clone: No cognate antigen has been identified for it. No per-base quality is available; no much larger clone lies one base away.

The full study reports these points: Sampling was limited to blood, and TCR repertoires in tissue likely differ from TCR repertoires in blood. Even with the large sequencing depth, rarefaction of the sorted-subset datasets indicated that sequencing was incomplete. Across several donors, about 5.2% of naive CD4, roughly 3.4% of naive CD8, 2.3% of memory CD4, and 0.3% to 0.45% of memory CD8 clonotypes were shared. The small number of donors limited the genetic and exposure-history diversity represented. Pairwise subsampling indicated that sequencing depth was expected to affect the degree of clonotype sharing among donors. Naive subsets generally had larger estimated clonotype richness than memory subsets. Clonotypes shared by all four sorted-subset donors showed higher generation probabilities than non-shared clonotypes.

Using the deep immunoSEQ assay, TCR CDR3 regions were amplified from genomic DNA by multiplex PCR. Extracted genomic DNA from each cell subset was distributed evenly across all wells of several immunoSEQ 96-well plates, and each plate was treated as a replicate. For sorted subsets, each replicate PCR was loaded with about 0.2 ug genomic DNA, equivalent to about 30,000 T cell genomes. Purified libraries were quantified with a Qubit 3.0 fluorometer, sized on a Bioanalyzer 2100, and re-quantified with the KAPA Library Quantification kit. A separate single-read 150-cycle Illumina NextSeq 550 flow cell was used to sequence each immunoSEQ 96-well plate. The authors' analysis ran thus. Because the immunoSEQ output held only junctional sequences and lacked quality scores, the filtering could not match the filtering applied to full-length reads. To assign V/J genes and CDR3, sequences were annotated against IMGT germline references using PyIR, a Python wrapper for IgBLAST v1.9. Reads with weak V/J assignments (E-value above 1e-6), missing CDR3, stop codons, out-of-frame junctions, or ambiguous translated residues were removed. V3J clonotypes were defined as sequences sharing an identical inferred V gene, J gene, and CDR3 amino acid sequence. To compute the percentage overlap between repertoires, the number of shared unique clonotypes was divided by the size of the smaller repertoire. Repertoire richness was assessed with RTK rarefaction, the Chao1 estimator, and Recon v2.1 estimates of unobserved clonotypes. Generation probabilities were computed with OLGA for all TCRbeta clonotypes obtained by the gDNA method from four donors. TCRdb's version of the immuneACCESS table is confined to in-frame rearrangements and falls short of the full clone set. An unresolved V gene accounts for under half of the shortfall where checked; the remainder is of unknown origin. That table is the source of V, J and clone size, and D and trimming were worked out from the DNA. The table for this sample lists approximately 2.1 million clones; 85% to 95% of them were counted only once. The top ten constitute approximately 0.4% of the sample.

Donors were healthy HIV-negative adults with no recently reported acute infections or vaccinations. Every donor was a Caucasian adult living in Nashville, Tennessee, USA. Magnetic negative selection was used to enrich CD4+ T cells, after which naive cells were positively selected on CD45RA and the negative fraction became the memory subset. After blood collection by leukapheresis, PBMCs were isolated using Ficoll-Histopaque density gradient centrifugation and then cryopreserved in the vapor phase of liquid nitrogen. Purity and quantity of every magnetically sorted T cell population were checked by analytical flow cytometry. Genomic DNA was isolated from every sorted fraction and measured by UV absorbance on a Nanodrop 2000c.

Sequencing was performed on naive CD4+ T cells from PBMCs. The cell subset or site label corresponds to: CD45RA+ positively selected. The source is a man aged 18 to 29 in good health. Some clones in this sample may be carry-over from other donors' samples. The sequence joins TRBV28 to TRBJ1-4, and TRBD1 aligns with 7 junction nucleotides. At the DNA level, the sequence is TGTGCCAGCAGTTTCAGACAGGGCCATGAAAAACTGTTTTTT. This encodes CASSFRQGHEKLFF.